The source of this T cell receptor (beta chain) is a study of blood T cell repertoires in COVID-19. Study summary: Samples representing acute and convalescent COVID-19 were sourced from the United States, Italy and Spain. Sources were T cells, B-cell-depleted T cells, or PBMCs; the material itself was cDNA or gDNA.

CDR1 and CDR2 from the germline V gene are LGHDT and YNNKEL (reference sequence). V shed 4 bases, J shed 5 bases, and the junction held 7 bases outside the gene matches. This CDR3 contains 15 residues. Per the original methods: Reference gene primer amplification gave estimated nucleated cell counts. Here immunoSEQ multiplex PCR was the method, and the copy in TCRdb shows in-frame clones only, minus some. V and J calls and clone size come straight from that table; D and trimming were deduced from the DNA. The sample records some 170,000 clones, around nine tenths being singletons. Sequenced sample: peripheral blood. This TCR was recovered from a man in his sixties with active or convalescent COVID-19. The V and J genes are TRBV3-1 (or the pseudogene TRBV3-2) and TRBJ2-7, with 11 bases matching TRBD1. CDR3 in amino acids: CASSPGTGGGDEQYF. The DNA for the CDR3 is TGTGCCAGCAGCCCCGGGACAGGGGGTGGCGACGAGCAGTACTTC.